The rows below give T cell receptor beta chains drawn from one sample of a study of early T cells in non-severe SARS-CoV-2 infection. TCRdb reprocessed the 5' RACE reads with MiXCR, giving one entry per CDR3 protein. The sample has 75,000 to 95,000 distinct CDR3 sequences, over 15% seen once. The input for sequencing was whole blood, taken at baseline. The receptors here all came from an adult who was a healthcare worker with PCR-confirmed SARS-CoV-2 infection or an uninfected control (not recorded which). The CDR3 runs from the conserved cysteine through the conserved F or W.

TRBV20-1	TRBJ2-1	CSARSSRSSYNEQFF
TRBV10-1	TRBJ2-3	CASSDGLVSDTQYF
TRBV10-3	TRBJ2-5	CAISPGQVQETQYF
TRBV2	TRBJ2-5	CASSEAIAGGGETQYF
TRBV20-1	TRBJ2-7	CSARDSGFYEQYF
TRBV7-2	TRBJ2-7	CASSLDGGVIEQYF
TRBV7-2	TRBJ2-7	CASSWGQSPYEQYF
TRBV4-1	TRBJ2-3	CASSQNRLASITDTQYF
TRBV20-1	TRBJ2-1	CSARDRDYNEQFF
TRBV11-2	TRBJ2-2	CASSLWDRSSGELFF
TRBV27	TRBJ1-4	CASSSFLASEKLFF
TRBV4-1	TRBJ2-5	CASSQGRSVAQYF
TRBV2	TRBJ2-1	CASSVGAGEQFF
TRBV4-1	TRBJ1-2	CASSQDPLSKYGYTF
TRBV5-1	TRBJ2-3	CASSGLASGPDTQYF
TRBV7-2	TRBJ2-1	CASSRGWGYPTEQFF
TRBV12-3/TRBV12-4	TRBJ1-2	CASSPRGGYGYTF
TRBV12-3/TRBV12-4	TRBJ2-1	CASSLRRVNNEQFF
TRBV4-3	TRBJ1-2	CASSQDLPPRGAYGYTF
TRBV11-2	TRBJ2-3	CASSFFLASDTQYF
TRBV5-8	TRBJ2-1	CASSLYSEQFF
TRBV28	TRBJ2-3	CASSSVPYTQYF
TRBV4-3	TRBJ2-3	CASSPGTSGITDTQYF
TRBV27	TRBJ2-1	CASSYAGPREQFF
TRBV12-3/TRBV12-4	TRBJ1-4	CASSGTGGVEKLFF
TRBV5-4	TRBJ2-5	CATTGGQETQYF
TRBV10-2	TRBJ1-1	CASSSPPGQMNTEAFF
TRBV4-1	TRBJ2-7	CASSRGLGGEQYF
TRBV6-1	TRBJ2-3	CASFSGRLSDTQYF
TRBV12-3/TRBV12-4	TRBJ1-1	CASSLGAGGEAFF
TRBV19	TRBJ2-1	CASSLWEDDLNEQFF
TRBV7-6	TRBJ2-1	CASSSPSGTYNEQFF
TRBV5-5	TRBJ2-7	CASSRLDRVYEQYF
TRBV27	TRBJ2-3	CASSGPGGSTDTQYF
TRBV9	TRBJ2-1	CASSVVGRNEQFF
TRBV11-2	TRBJ2-2	CASSYTPGPNIGELFF
TRBV7-6	TRBJ2-1	CASSSAGVSYNEQFF